This is a list of T cell receptor beta chains from one sample in a study. TCRdb independently ran MiXCR on the 5' RACE reads; one entry per CDR3 protein. This sample has fewer than 50,000 distinct CDR3 sequences, with roughly 23% found just once. Sample: Tregs sorted from a lymph node. These receptors all stem from a female donor with breast cancer. The CDR3 runs from the conserved cysteine through the conserved F or W. A D gene is named only where the DNA matches it firmly. Clone size is given for some rows only: seen once, a few or many times, or a class if the clone is expanded.

size: few; J: TRBJ2-7; D: TRBD2; V: TRBV20-1; DNA: TGCAGTGCTAGGCGGGAGGGCTACGAGCAGTACTTC; CDR3: CSARREGYEQYF
size: -; J: TRBJ2-2; D: -; V: TRBV20-1; DNA: TGCAGTGCTAGTAGGGCGAACACCGGGGAGCTGTTTTTT; CDR3: CSASRANTGELFF
size: -; J: TRBJ2-7; D: TRBD2; V: TRBV4-1; DNA: TGCGCCAGCAGCCAATCAACTCCGGGACTAGCTTCCTACGAGCAGTACTTC; CDR3: CASSQSTPGLASYEQYF
size: -; J: TRBJ1-6; D: -; V: TRBV12-3/TRBV12-4; DNA: TGTGCCAGCAGTTTAGGACACAGCAATTCACCCCTCCACTTT; CDR3: CASSLGHSNSPLHF
size: few; J: TRBJ2-1; D: TRBD1; V: TRBV5-5; DNA: TGTGCCAGCAGCTCACAGGGGGCTAGGTCCTACAATGAGCAGTTCTTC; CDR3: CASSSQGARSYNEQFF
size: many; J: TRBJ2-4; D: TRBD1; V: TRBV28; DNA: TGTGCCAGCAGTTACGGACAGGGGAACATTCAGTACTTC; CDR3: CASSYGQGNIQYF
size: -; J: TRBJ2-3; D: -; V: TRBV7-3; DNA: TGTGCCAGCAGCTTAGGGACTTTGGGCACAGATACGCTGTATTTT; CDR3: CASSLGTLGTDTLYF
size: many; J: TRBJ2-5; D: -; V: TRBV27; DNA: TGTGCCAGCGAAACGCCAACTCCACCGGGGGCGAACAAAGAGACCCAGTACTTC; CDR3: CASETPTPPGANKETQYF
size: -; J: TRBJ2-5; D: TRBD1; V: TRBV5-6; DNA: TGTGCCAGCAGCGTAGGGGGCTATGAGACCCAGTACTTC; CDR3: CASSVGGYETQYF
size: -; J: TRBJ2-1; D: -; V: TRBV19; DNA: TGTGCCAGTAGTAGACTCAGGGGAGCGGAAATCTACAATGAGCAGTTCTTC; CDR3: CASSRLRGAEIYNEQFF
size: -; J: TRBJ1-1; D: TRBD1; V: TRBV9; DNA: TGTGCCAGCCGCACAGACAGGGTCGCTGAAGCTTTCTTT; CDR3: CASRTDRVAEAFF
size: -; J: TRBJ2-5; D: TRBD2; V: TRBV5-4; DNA: TGTGCCAGCAGCTTCGGGAGGGCCCAAGAGACCCAGTACTTC; CDR3: CASSFGRAQETQYF
size: many; J: TRBJ1-1; D: -; V: TRBV25-1; DNA: TGTGCCAGCAGTGAACTAAGTCTCGGGAACACTGAAGCTTTCTTT; CDR3: CASSELSLGNTEAFF
size: -; J: TRBJ2-3; D: -; V: TRBV28; DNA: TGTGCCAGCAGTTTTCCCCTATTGGGGCTTGCCGCAATGGAAGATACGCAGTATTTT; CDR3: CASSFPLLGLAAMEDTQYF
size: many; J: TRBJ2-1; D: TRBD2; V: TRBV2; DNA: TGTGCCAGCATGTCGTCTAGCGGTCACAATGAGCAGTTCTTC; CDR3: CASMSSSGHNEQFF
size: many; J: TRBJ2-3; D: -; V: TRBV6-6; DNA: TGTGCCAGCAGTTCCCTCGCAGATACGCAGTATTTT; CDR3: CASSSLADTQYF
size: many; J: TRBJ1-1; D: -; V: TRBV5-1; DNA: TGCGCCAGCAGCAGGACCCTGAACACTGAAGCTTTCTTT; CDR3: CASSRTLNTEAFF
size: -; J: TRBJ2-7; D: -; V: TRBV20-1; DNA: TGCAGTGCAGTAGGGGGGGCATACGAGCAGTACTTC; CDR3: CSAVGGAYEQYF
size: -; J: TRBJ2-2; D: TRBD2; V: TRBV28; DNA: TGTGCCAGCAGCAGTACTAGCGGGAGGGCCCACACCGGGGAGCTGTTTTTT; CDR3: CASSSTSGRAHTGELFF
size: few; J: TRBJ2-5; D: TRBD2; V: TRBV5-4; DNA: TGTGCCAGCAGCGGGACTAGCGGGAGAGGGGAAGAGACCCAGTACTTC; CDR3: CASSGTSGRGEETQYF
size: many; J: TRBJ2-1; D: -; V: TRBV10-3; DNA: TGTGCCATCAGTGAGCCATATTCTAGCTATGGAGCGTCGCATGAGCAGTTCTTC; CDR3: CAISEPYSSYGASHEQFF
size: many; J: TRBJ2-5; D: TRBD2; V: TRBV20-1; DNA: TGCAGTGCTAGAGATCTGCTGGCTAGCGGTCAAGAGACCCAGTACTTC; CDR3: CSARDLLASGQETQYF
size: many; J: TRBJ2-1; D: TRBD1; V: TRBV24-1; DNA: TGTGCCACGACAGGGTTCCCCTACAATGAGCAGTTCTTC; CDR3: CATTGFPYNEQFF
size: -; J: TRBJ2-2; D: -; V: TRBV29-1; DNA: TGCAGCGTATATTCAGGGACCACCGGGGGGCTGTTTTTT; CDR3: CSVYSGTTGGLFF
size: -; J: TRBJ2-7; D: -; V: TRBV2; DNA: TGTGCCAGCAGTGAATCGGGGGACACCTACGAGCAGTACTTC; CDR3: CASSESGDTYEQYF
size: many; J: TRBJ2-1; D: -; V: TRBV5-1; DNA: TGCGCCAGCAGTCAATCGGTCGATGAGCAGTTCTTC; CDR3: CASSQSVDEQFF
size: many; J: TRBJ2-5; D: TRBD2; V: TRBV5-1; DNA: TGCGCCAGCAGCTCGACTAGCGGCCAAGAGACCCAGTACTTC; CDR3: CASSSTSGQETQYF
size: many; J: TRBJ2-7; D: TRBD1; V: TRBV20-1; DNA: TGCAGTGCTAGATCCGGGACAGGGGTCTACGAGCAGTACTTC; CDR3: CSARSGTGVYEQYF
size: many; J: TRBJ1-2; D: TRBD1; V: TRBV6-5; DNA: TGTGCCAGCAGTTACTCGACAGGGGGTCATGGCTACACCTTC; CDR3: CASSYSTGGHGYTF
size: -; J: TRBJ2-1; D: TRBD1; V: TRBV19; DNA: TGTGCCAGTAGTATAGACCTACGACAGGGGGCCTACAATGAGCAGTTCTTC; CDR3: CASSIDLRQGAYNEQFF
size: few; J: TRBJ2-5; D: TRBD2; V: TRBV6-1; DNA: TGTGCCAGCAGTGAGCGGGAGTATGAGACCCAGTACTTC; CDR3: CASSEREYETQYF
size: many; J: TRBJ2-1; D: -; V: TRBV20-1; DNA: TGCAGTGCTAGGGGGCTAGAGAGCTCCTACAATGAGCAGTTCTTC; CDR3: CSARGLESSYNEQFF
size: -; J: TRBJ1-1; D: -; V: TRBV20-1; DNA: TGCAGTGCTAGAGTTGATCAGGGGTACACTGAAGCTTTCTTT; CDR3: CSARVDQGYTEAFF
size: few; J: TRBJ2-7; D: TRBD1; V: TRBV7-3; DNA: TGTGCCAGCAGCGCGACAGGGTACGAGCAGTACTTC; CDR3: CASSATGYEQYF
size: -; J: TRBJ1-2; D: -; V: TRBV20-1; DNA: TGCAGTGGGGCGGAAGGCGGGGCAAACTATGGCTACACCTTC; CDR3: CSGAEGGANYGYTF
size: -; J: TRBJ2-2; D: -; V: TRBV7-3; DNA: TGTGCCAGCAGCGTCGAGCGAGGCGGGGAGCTGTTTTTT; CDR3: CASSVERGGELFF
size: many; J: TRBJ2-3; D: TRBD1; V: TRBV29-1; DNA: TGCAGCGTCCCGGACAGGGGGAGATATGAGTCAGATACGCAGTATTTT; CDR3: CSVPDRGRYESDTQYF
size: many; J: TRBJ1-2; D: -; V: TRBV7-2; DNA: TGTGCCAGCAGCCCCACGCCGACACCTAACTATGGCTACACCTTC; CDR3: CASSPTPTPNYGYTF
size: -; J: TRBJ2-7; D: TRBD2; V: TRBV4-1; DNA: TGCGCCAGCAGCCAAGAAAGATTACTAGCGGGTTTCTCCTACGAGCAGTACTTC; CDR3: CASSQERLLAGFSYEQYF
size: many; J: TRBJ2-2; D: -; V: TRBV7-8; DNA: TGTGCCAGCAGTCAGCTCACCGGGGAGCTGTTTTTT; CDR3: CASSQLTGELFF
size: -; J: TRBJ2-2; D: TRBD2; V: TRBV6-1; DNA: TGTGCCAGCAGGGGACTAGCGGGAGGGATTTCCGGGGAGCTGTTTTTT; CDR3: CASRGLAGGISGELFF
size: -; J: TRBJ2-1; D: -; V: TRBV7-8; DNA: TGTGCCAGCAGCTTGGTATTGTTTGGGCAGTTCTTC; CDR3: CASSLVLFGQFF
size: -; J: TRBJ2-7; D: -; V: TRBV29-1; DNA: TGCAGCGTTGAATTTTCGGGGGAGCCGGGTGAGCAGTACTTC; CDR3: CSVEFSGEPGEQYF
size: many; J: TRBJ1-1; D: -; V: TRBV10-3; DNA: TGTGCCATCAGTGAGTTGGGCGGAAGGGCTGAAGCTTTCTTT; CDR3: CAISELGGRAEAFF
size: many; J: TRBJ1-2; D: -; V: TRBV6-5; DNA: TGTGCCAGCAGTTACTCTGTACTTTCTAACTATGGCTACACCTTC; CDR3: CASSYSVLSNYGYTF
size: -; J: TRBJ2-5; D: TRBD2; V: TRBV20-1; DNA: TGCAGTGCTAGAGATCTAGGCGGGAGAGGCACCCAGTACTTC; CDR3: CSARDLGGRGTQYF
size: few; J: TRBJ1-1; D: -; V: TRBV5-1; DNA: TGCGCCAGCAGCCTTCGACAGAGGAAGAACACTGAAGCTTTCTTT; CDR3: CASSLRQRKNTEAFF
size: few; J: TRBJ2-6; D: -; V: TRBV5-6; DNA: TGTGCCAGCAGCTTGCAGATAAGCTCTGGGGCCAACGTCCTGACTTTC; CDR3: CASSLQISSGANVLTF
size: few; J: TRBJ2-3; D: TRBD2; V: TRBV7-7; DNA: TGTGCCAGCAGCTTGGGGGGGGCAGATACGCAGTATTTT; CDR3: CASSLGGADTQYF
size: -; J: TRBJ2-1; D: -; V: TRBV4-1; DNA: TGCGCCAGCAGCCCAGGACCAAGCCGGGCCAATGAGCAGTTCTTC; CDR3: CASSPGPSRANEQFF
size: -; J: TRBJ2-5; D: TRBD2; V: TRBV20-1; DNA: TGCAGTGCCGGGACTAGCGGGCCGGGGGCCCAGTACTTC; CDR3: CSAGTSGPGAQYF
size: many; J: TRBJ2-4; D: TRBD2; V: TRBV6-1; DNA: TGTGCCAGCAGTGGACTAGCGGGAGATGACATTCAGTACTTC; CDR3: CASSGLAGDDIQYF
size: few; J: TRBJ2-7; D: TRBD2; V: TRBV4-1; DNA: TGCGCCGGCAGCCAAGAATATCGGGAGGCCGCCTACGAGCAGTACTTC; CDR3: CAGSQEYREAAYEQYF
size: few; J: TRBJ2-1; D: -; V: TRBV7-9; DNA: TGTGCCAGCAGCTTAGATCGAGGGTACAATGAGCAGTTCTTC; CDR3: CASSLDRGYNEQFF
size: many; J: TRBJ2-5; D: TRBD1; V: TRBV7-3; DNA: TGTGCCAGCGCCGACAGGGGGCAAGAGACCCAGTACTTC; CDR3: CASADRGQETQYF